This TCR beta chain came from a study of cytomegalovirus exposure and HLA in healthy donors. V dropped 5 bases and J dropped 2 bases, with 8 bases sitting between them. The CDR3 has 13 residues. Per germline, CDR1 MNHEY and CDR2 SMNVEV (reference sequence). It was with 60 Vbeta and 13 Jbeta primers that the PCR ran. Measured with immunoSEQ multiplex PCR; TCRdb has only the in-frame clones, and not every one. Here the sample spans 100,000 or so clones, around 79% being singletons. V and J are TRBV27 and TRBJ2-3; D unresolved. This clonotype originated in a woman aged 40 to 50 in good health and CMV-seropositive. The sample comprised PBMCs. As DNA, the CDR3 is TGTGCCAGCAGTCGCCCTACCACAGATACGCAGTATTTT. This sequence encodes CASSRPTTDTQYF.